The rows below give T cell receptor beta chains drawn from one sample of a study of T cell responses to AZD1222 COVID-19 vaccine. Clones were sequenced by immunoSEQ multiplex PCR, and TCRdb holds only the in-frame ones, with some missing. Of approximately 150,000 clones in the sample, roughly 90% were seen once. Material: peripheral blood, obtained on day 0 of AZD1222 vaccination. The source is an adult in good health. Both conserved end residues are part of each CDR3. D genes are given only for firm matches. Clone size is stated in some rows and not others, as once, few, many or a class when expanded.

NA | few | TRBJ1-1 | TRBV4-2 | CASSQNRGEAFF | TGTGCCAGCAGCCAGAATCGGGGGGAAGCTTTCTTT
NA | NA | TRBJ1-1 | TRBV11-3 | CASSQRISGQNTEAFF | TGTGCCAGCAGCCAAAGAATATCCGGACAGAACACTGAAGCTTTCTTT
NA | NA | TRBJ1-2 | TRBV18 | CASSPYTDYGYTF | TGTGCCAGCTCACCATATACAGATTATGGCTACACCTTC
TRBD2 | NA | TRBJ2-1 | TRBV7-2 | CASSPRGLAGGVAYNEQFF | TGTGCCAGCAGCCCGAGGGGACTAGCGGGGGGAGTCGCCTACAATGAGCAGTTCTTC
TRBD2 | NA | TRBJ2-7 | TRBV10-1 | CASRGLAGALSSMRCEQYF | TGCGCCAGCAGGGGACTAGCGGGAGCGTTAAGTTCCATGAGGTGCGAGCAGTACTTC
NA | NA | TRBJ2-3 | TRBV7-9 | CASSLRWDSGSDTQYF | TGTGCCAGCAGCTTACGGTGGGACTCCGGCTCAGATACGCAGTATTTT
NA | NA | TRBJ1-5 | TRBV18 | CASSEASTGQPQHF | TGTGCCAGCTCAGAGGCGTCTACGGGTCAGCCCCAGCATTTT
TRBD1 | once | TRBJ1-2 | TRBV5-4 | CASSTRTGTGGYTF | TGTGCCAGCAGCACCCGGACAGGGACGGGGGGCTACACCTTC
NA | NA | TRBJ2-6 | TRBV6-6 | CASSQQAEAYSGANVLTF | TGTGCCAGCAGTCAACAAGCCGAGGCTTACTCTGGGGCCAACGTCCTGACTTTC
NA | NA | TRBJ2-3 | TRBV3-1/TRBV3-2 | CASSQEGARGDTQYF | TGTGCCAGCAGCCAAGAAGGGGCGAGAGGAGATACGCAGTATTTT
NA | NA | TRBJ2-7 | TRBV6-2/TRBV6-3 | CASSYLSEQYF | TGTGCCAGCAGTTATTTGAGCGAGCAGTACTTC
NA | NA | TRBJ1-2 | TRBV9 | CASSSSDGRGYGYTF | TGTGCCAGCAGCAGTTCGGACGGTCGAGGCTATGGCTACACCTTC
NA | NA | TRBJ2-1 | TRBV7-6 | CASSARMLANEQFF | TGTGCCAGCAGCGCGAGAATGTTGGCGAATGAGCAGTTCTTC
TRBD2 | NA | TRBJ2-3 | TRBV5-1 | CASSLGGTSDHSTDTQYF | TGCGCCAGCAGCTTGGGAGGGACTAGCGATCATAGCACAGATACGCAGTATTTT
NA | NA | TRBJ2-7 | TRBV5-1 | CASSRDNSYEQYF | TGCGCCAGCAGCAGGGACAACTCCTACGAGCAGTACTTC
NA | NA | TRBJ1-2 | TRBV6-5 | CASMGRVGYGYTF | TGTGCCAGCATGGGCCGGGTGGGGTATGGCTACACCTTC
TRBD1 | NA | TRBJ2-5 | TRBV4-1 | CASSHVQGAGETQYF | TGCGCCAGCAGCCACGTACAGGGGGCGGGGGAGACCCAGTACTTC
NA | NA | TRBJ2-7 | TRBV2 | CASGPYEQYF | TGTGCCAGCGGACCCTACGAGCAGTACTTC
NA | NA | TRBJ1-1 | TRBV2 | CASSGVVARKFPNTEAFF | TGTGCCAGCAGTGGTGTGGTGGCCAGGAAATTTCCAAACACTGAAGCTTTCTTT
TRBD2 | NA | TRBJ2-2 | TRBV4-2 | CASTQAGLAGGGTGELFF | TGTGCCAGCACCCAGGCGGGACTAGCGGGAGGCGGCACCGGGGAGCTGTTTTTT
TRBD1 | NA | TRBJ1-4 | TRBV4-3 | CASSQGTGTGEKLFF | TGCGCCAGCAGCCAAGGGACAGGGACGGGGGAAAAACTGTTTTTT
NA | NA | TRBJ1-5 | TRBV20-1 | CSASEAADQPQHF | TGCAGTGCTAGTGAGGCAGCTGATCAGCCCCAGCATTTT
TRBD2 | NA | TRBJ2-5 | TRBV4-3 | CASSQGILAGGPETQYF | TGCGCCAGCAGCCAAGGCATACTAGCGGGAGGGCCGGAGACCCAGTACTTC
NA | NA | TRBJ1-1 | TRBV6-5 | CASNRADPNTEAFF | TGTGCCAGCAATAGGGCGGACCCTAACACTGAAGCTTTCTTT
TRBD2 | NA | TRBJ2-5 | TRBV2 | CASSLAVLQETQYF | TGTGCCAGCTCTCTAGCGGTCCTACAAGAGACCCAGTACTTC
NA | NA | TRBJ2-7 | TRBV28 | CASKLQGGEQYF | TGTGCCAGTAAACTACAGGGAGGCGAGCAGTACTTC
NA | few | TRBJ2-7 | TRBV27 | CASSLIGSYEQYF | TGTGCCAGCAGTTTAATCGGCTCCTACGAGCAGTACTTC
NA | many | TRBJ1-3 | TRBV7-9 | CASSAGSGNTIYF | TGTGCCAGCAGCGCTGGCTCTGGAAACACCATATATTTT
TRBD1 | NA | TRBJ2-3 | TRBV24-1 | CATSDRGDTDTQYF | TGTGCCACCTCGGACAGGGGGGACACAGATACGCAGTATTTT
NA | NA | TRBJ2-7 | TRBV11-1 | CASSLGSPPRAYEQYF | TGTGCCAGCAGCTTAGGTTCCCCGCCGAGGGCCTACGAGCAGTACTTC
NA | NA | TRBJ2-3 | TRBV2 | CASSGHNLGKGNTQYF | TGTGCCAGCAGCGGGCATAATTTGGGGAAAGGGAATACGCAGTATTTT
NA | NA | TRBJ1-2 | TRBV27 | CASSLDSKANYGYTF | TGTGCCAGCAGTCTCGACAGTAAAGCTAACTATGGCTACACCTTC
NA | NA | TRBJ1-2 | TRBV15 | CATSREMTGIHGYTF | TGTGCCACCAGCAGAGAGATGACAGGAATCCATGGCTACACCTTC
NA | NA | TRBJ2-7 | TRBV7-6 | CASSLAAGGAGVGQYF | TGTGCCAGCAGCTTAGCTGCCGGCGGCGCAGGTGTTGGGCAGTACTTC
NA | NA | TRBJ2-1 | TRBV14 | CASSQDPRPPSREQFF | TGTGCCAGCAGCCAAGATCCTCGGCCCCCGTCGAGGGAGCAGTTCTTC
NA | once | TRBJ1-1 | TRBV7-9 | CASSLSGGAVTEAFF | TGTGCCAGCAGCTTAAGCGGGGGGGCCGTGACTGAAGCTTTCTTT
NA | NA | TRBJ1-4 | TRBV2 | CASSVQGGEKLFF | TGTGCCAGCAGTGTGCAGGGTGGCGAAAAACTGTTTTTT
TRBD1 | NA | TRBJ1-3 | TRBV13 | CASSWTGTAGNTIYF | TGTGCCAGCAGCTGGACCGGGACAGCTGGAAACACCATATATTTT
NA | NA | TRBJ2-2 | TRBV23-1 | CASSQLEGGGTGELFF | TGCGCCAGCAGTCAATTGGAGGGAGGAGGGACCGGGGAGCTGTTTTTT
NA | NA | TRBJ2-7 | TRBV5-1 | CASSSGYEQYF | TGCGCCAGCAGCTCCGGCTACGAGCAGTACTTC
NA | NA | TRBJ1-1 | TRBV4-2 | CASSTVPEGVNTEAFF | TGTGCCAGCAGCACGGTGCCCGAAGGAGTTAACACTGAAGCTTTCTTT
NA | NA | TRBJ2-5 | TRBV19 | CASSPRTGETQYF | TGTGCCAGTAGTCCCCGGACGGGAGAGACCCAGTACTTC
TRBD2 | NA | TRBJ2-5 | TRBV7-2 | CASSVSGYQETQYF | TGTGCCAGCAGCGTTAGCGGGTACCAAGAGACCCAGTACTTC
NA | NA | TRBJ2-7 | TRBV24-1 | CATSDGGRPYEQYF | TGTGCCACCAGTGACGGGGGTAGACCCTACGAGCAGTACTTC
NA | NA | TRBJ2-7 | TRBV5-1 | CASSPWDLRNEQYF | TGCGCCAGCAGCCCCTGGGACTTGAGAAACGAGCAGTACTTC
TRBD1 | NA | TRBJ1-2 | TRBV14 | CASSPYRTGPGYTF | TGTGCCAGCAGCCCGTATCGGACAGGGCCAGGCTACACCTTC
TRBD1 | NA | TRBJ1-2 | TRBV5-4 | CASSSGDREHQGYTF | TGTGCCAGCAGCTCGGGGGACAGGGAGCATCAAGGCTACACCTTC
TRBD1 | NA | TRBJ2-5 | TRBV7-3 | CASSPDRGETQYF | TGTGCCAGCAGCCCTGACAGGGGCGAGACCCAGTACTTC
NA | NA | TRBJ1-2 | TRBV7-2 | CASSADPLGRTIGYTF | TGTGCCAGCAGCGCAGACCCCCTCGGACGGACTATTGGCTACACCTTC
NA | NA | TRBJ2-7 | TRBV12-5 | CASGLVMAQSTYEQYF | TGTGCTAGTGGTTTGGTAATGGCACAGAGTACCTACGAGCAGTACTTC
NA | NA | TRBJ1-3 | TRBV30 | CAWSGTFYGNTIYF | TGTGCCTGGAGCGGGACATTCTATGGAAACACCATATATTTT